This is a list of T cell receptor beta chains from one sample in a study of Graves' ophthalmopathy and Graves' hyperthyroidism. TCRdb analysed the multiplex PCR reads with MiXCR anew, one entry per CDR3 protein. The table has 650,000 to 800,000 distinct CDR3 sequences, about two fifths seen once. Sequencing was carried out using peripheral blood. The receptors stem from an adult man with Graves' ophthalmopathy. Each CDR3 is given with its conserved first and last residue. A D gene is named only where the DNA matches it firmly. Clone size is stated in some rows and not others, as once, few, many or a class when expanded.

TGCAGCGCCCGGTCGGGGGACGGGGAGACCCAGTACTTC | CSARSGDGETQYF | TRBV29-1 | - | many | TRBJ2-5
TGTGCCAGCCCTAACCCAGGGGCGGGTAATCAGTCCCAGCATTTT | CASPNPGAGNQSQHF | TRBV2 | - | - | TRBJ1-5
TGTGCCAGTAGTATCCCGGGTGGGGGTGGAACCTACGAGCAGTACTTC | CASSIPGGGGTYEQYF | TRBV19 | - | once | TRBJ2-7
TGTGCCATCAGTTACCTTGGACCTTCCTACGAGCAGTACTTC | CAISYLGPSYEQYF | TRBV10-3 | - | - | TRBJ2-7
TGCAGCGTTTTGCAGCGGGACACTGAAGCTTTCTTT | CSVLQRDTEAFF | TRBV29-1 | - | - | TRBJ1-1
TGTGCCAGTAGTATATCGGACAGGACGGGCGCTGAAGCTTTCTTT | CASSISDRTGAEAFF | TRBV19 | TRBD1 | - | TRBJ1-1
TGCAGTGCTAGAGATGGACTAGCGGGAGGGGTGACCCAGTACTTC | CSARDGLAGGVTQYF | TRBV20-1 | TRBD2 | many | TRBJ2-5
TGTGCCAGCAGTTTAGGACAGGGGAACTACGAGCAGTACTTC | CASSLGQGNYEQYF | TRBV12-3/TRBV12-4 | TRBD1 | many | TRBJ2-7
TGTGCCATCCTGAAGGGTCCGGGAGCCTACGAGCAGTACTTC | CAILKGPGAYEQYF | TRBV10-3 | - | many | TRBJ2-7
TGCGCCAGCAGCTTGGTATCCAGGGGGGAAATGAACACTGAAGCTTTCTTT | CASSLVSRGEMNTEAFF | TRBV5-1 | TRBD1 | - | TRBJ1-1
TGTGCCTGGACCGGGACCGGAGCTAACTATGGCTACACCTTC | CAWTGTGANYGYTF | TRBV24-1 | - | - | TRBJ1-2
TGTGCCAGCAGCTTACAGGCATACTACGAGCAGTACTTC | CASSLQAYYEQYF | TRBV7-2 | - | many | TRBJ2-7
TGTGCCAGCAGTCGGGACAGGGGGCGAGAGACCCAGTACTTC | CASSRDRGRETQYF | TRBV6-6 | TRBD1 | few | TRBJ2-5
TGTGCCACCAGTGATGGGACAGGCGTTGAGGAGACCCAGTACTTC | CATSDGTGVEETQYF | TRBV24-1 | TRBD1 | - | TRBJ2-5
TGCAGCTCCGGGACTTACGATGGCTACACCTTC | CSSGTYDGYTF | TRBV29-1 | - | - | TRBJ1-2
TGCGCCAGCAGCCAAGAAGGGACCTATGGCTACACCTTC | CASSQEGTYGYTF | TRBV4-1 | - | - | TRBJ1-2
TGTGCCATCAGTGACGGGGCTAGCAATCAGCCCCAGTACTTC | CAISDGASNQPQYF | TRBV10-3 | - | - | TRBJ2-5
TGCGCCAGCAGCCAAGGACAGCTTAGTTCGGCCATGTCACCCCTCCACTTT | CASSQGQLSSAMSPLHF | TRBV19 | - | - | TRBJ1-6
TGTGCCAGCAGCGTAGGACTAGCGGGAGTCTGGACCGGGGAGCTGTTTTTT | CASSVGLAGVWTGELFF | TRBV9 | TRBD2 | - | TRBJ2-2
TGTGCCAGCAGCCCAGCAACCACCGCCGGAAACACCATATATTTT | CASSPATTAGNTIYF | TRBV9 | - | many | TRBJ1-3
TGTGCCAGCAGCTCCAGCTCCTACGAGCAGTACTTC | CASSSSSYEQYF | TRBV7-9 | - | many | TRBJ2-7
TGTGCCACCAGCCTCTCTGATTCACCCCTCCACTTT | CATSLSDSPLHF | TRBV15 | - | medium-sized | TRBJ1-6
TGTGCCAGTAGTATGGGCAGGCGGGGGGGTATGGACACTGAAGCTTTCTTT | CASSMGRRGGMDTEAFF | TRBV19 | - | many | TRBJ1-1
TGTGCCATCAGTGAGACCTACCGGGACAGTCTAAGGGACCTCCACTTT | CAISETYRDSLRDLHF | TRBV10-3 | TRBD1 | - | TRBJ1-6
TGTGCCATCAGTGAGTCTAAACAGGGGAGAGGTGATCAGCCCCAGCATTTT | CAISESKQGRGDQPQHF | TRBV10-3 | TRBD1 | many | TRBJ1-5
TGCGCCAGCAGCCACCAGACGTACGACGGAAACACCATATATTTT | CASSHQTYDGNTIYF | TRBV4-1 | - | many | TRBJ1-3
TGTGCCAGCAGTTTCGCCGGGAACACCGGGGAGCTGTTTTTT | CASSFAGNTGELFF | TRBV12-3/TRBV12-4 | - | - | TRBJ2-2
TGTGCCAGCAGCTTACTAGCAGGGAAGCCTGAAGCTTTCTTT | CASSLLAGKPEAFF | TRBV11-2 | - | many | TRBJ1-1
TGCGCCAGCAGTGATGACGGGGGGGCAGTGAACACTGAAGCTTTCTTT | CASSDDGGAVNTEAFF | TRBV10-2 | - | - | TRBJ1-1
TGTGCCAGCAGCCCTCCGACAGGAGAGAACACTGAAGCTTTCTTT | CASSPPTGENTEAFF | TRBV11-2 | - | - | TRBJ1-1
TGTGTCAGCAGCCCTGGGATCGGTGTAGGCTACGAGCAGTACTTC | CVSSPGIGVGYEQYF | TRBV11-2 | - | - | TRBJ2-7
TGCAGCGTTGAGAGAGCGGGTGACACTGAAGCTTTCTTT | CSVERAGDTEAFF | TRBV29-1 | - | - | TRBJ1-1
TGCAGTGCTAGCGGTGTCGGCACAGATACGCAGTATTTT | CSASGVGTDTQYF | TRBV20-1 | - | - | TRBJ2-3
TGTGCCAGCAGCCGGCGGACTAACACTGAAGCTTTCTTT | CASSRRTNTEAFF | TRBV14 | - | many | TRBJ1-1
TGCAGCGTAGCGGACAGCCTTTCACCGGCCTTC | CSVADSLSPAF | TRBV29-1 | - | - | TRBJ1-2
TGCGCCAGCAGCCAACTACAGGGGGCCTACGAGCAGTACTTC | CASSQLQGAYEQYF | TRBV4-1 | TRBD1 | - | TRBJ2-7
TGCAGTGCTATATATAGCGGGAGGGCCCGCTACGAGCAGTACTTC | CSAIYSGRARYEQYF | TRBV20-1 | TRBD2 | - | TRBJ2-7
TGTGCCAGCAGCTCAGGGACCTATCAGCCCCAGCATTTT | CASSSGTYQPQHF | TRBV7-2 | - | many | TRBJ1-5
TGCACCAGAGACAGCCACCAAGAGACCCAGTACTTC | CTRDSHQETQYF | TRBV5-1 | - | - | TRBJ2-5
TGTGCCTGGAGTGGAGGGCGGAGCTCTGGAAACACCATATATTTT | CAWSGGRSSGNTIYF | TRBV7-2 | - | - | TRBJ1-3
TGCGCCAGCAGCTTGGAGGACAGATTCAATGAAAAACTGTTTTTT | CASSLEDRFNEKLFF | TRBV5-1 | - | few | TRBJ1-4
TGCAGCGTTGCCCGAATAGGAGGGGGCCATGAAGCTTTCTTT | CSVARIGGGHEAFF | TRBV29-1 | TRBD1 | many | TRBJ1-1
TGTGCCACCAGCAGAGATTCCTCCCTCGCGGGACTAGCGTACTACGAGCAGTACTTC | CATSRDSSLAGLAYYEQYF | TRBV15 | TRBD2 | many | TRBJ2-7
TGTGCCAGCAGCATCGACAGTCCTGGAAACACCATATATTTT | CASSIDSPGNTIYF | TRBV11-2 | - | many | TRBJ1-3
TGTGCCAGTAGAACCGATTCCGGGAACCAAGAGACCCAGTACTTC | CASRTDSGNQETQYF | TRBV19 | - | - | TRBJ2-5
TGTGCCAGCAGGCAGGGACGGTCACCCCTCCACTTT | CASRQGRSPLHF | TRBV7-8 | - | - | TRBJ1-6
TGCAGTGCTGGCGGGACTAGTTGGACCCAGCATTTT | CSAGGTSWTQHF | TRBV20-1 | - | - | TRBJ1-5
TGCGCCAGCCGCGGTGCGGGGGTGATGAACACTGAAGCTTTCTTT | CASRGAGVMNTEAFF | TRBV5-1 | - | many | TRBJ1-1
TGTGCCAGCAGTTACGGGGGGCAGGCTTTCTTT | CASSYGGQAFF | TRBV10-3 | - | - | TRBJ1-1
TGCGCCAGCAGTGAGGGGTACATACTTGGCTCTGGGGCCAACGTCCTGACTTTC | CASSEGYILGSGANVLTF | TRBV10-2 | - | - | TRBJ2-6
TGCGCCAGCAGCTTGCCGGGACTAGCGGGAGTAGCCGAGCAGTACTTC | CASSLPGLAGVAEQYF | TRBV5-1 | TRBD2 | - | TRBJ2-7
TGTGCCAGCAGTTTACTCGGGCAGGGGAAGGACGAGCAGTACTTC | CASSLLGQGKDEQYF | TRBV9 | - | - | TRBJ2-7
TGTGCCACCAGTACCGGGACAGGGGGCTTTGGGGCCAACGTCCTGACTTTC | CATSTGTGGFGANVLTF | TRBV24-1 | TRBD1 | - | TRBJ2-6
TGTGCCAGTAGTGGCAGGTACAATGAGCAGTTCTTC | CASSGRYNEQFF | TRBV19 | - | - | TRBJ2-1
TGTGCCAGCAGGGAGGACCGGGATAGCGGGCCCCAGCATTTT | CASREDRDSGPQHF | TRBV6-1 | - | - | TRBJ1-5
TGTGCCAGCAGCTTAGGACAGGGGGCAAGTCAGCCCCAGCATTTT | CASSLGQGASQPQHF | TRBV7-2 | TRBD1 | many | TRBJ1-5
TGCGCCAGCAGATATGACAGGGGAAACACCATATATTTT | CASRYDRGNTIYF | TRBV10-2 | - | many | TRBJ1-3
TGTGCCAGCAGTTGGGGCACCGGGGAGCTGCTTTTT | CASSWGTGELLF | TRBV6-6 | - | - | TRBJ2-2
TGTGCCAGCAGCTTAGGGTACAATCGTGGGACCGGGGAGCTGTTTTTT | CASSLGYNRGTGELFF | TRBV11-3 | - | few | TRBJ2-2